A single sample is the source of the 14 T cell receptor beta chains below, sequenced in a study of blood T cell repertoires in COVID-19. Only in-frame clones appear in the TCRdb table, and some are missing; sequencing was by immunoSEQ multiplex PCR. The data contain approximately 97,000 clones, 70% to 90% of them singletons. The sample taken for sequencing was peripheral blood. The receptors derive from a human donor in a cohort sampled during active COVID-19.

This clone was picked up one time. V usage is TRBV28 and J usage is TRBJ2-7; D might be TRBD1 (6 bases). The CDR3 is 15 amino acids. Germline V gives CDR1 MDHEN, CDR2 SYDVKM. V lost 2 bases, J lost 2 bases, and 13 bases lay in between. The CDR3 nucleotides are TGTGCCAGCAGTTTAATCCGCGACAGGCCCTACGAGCAGTACTTC. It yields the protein CASSLIRDRPYEQYF.

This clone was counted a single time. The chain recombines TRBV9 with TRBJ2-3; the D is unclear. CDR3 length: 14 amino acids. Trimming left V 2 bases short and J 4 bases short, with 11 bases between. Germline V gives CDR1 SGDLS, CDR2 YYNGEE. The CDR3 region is CASSVVSRSDTQYF. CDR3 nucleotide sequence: TGTGCCAGCAGCGTTGTTTCGCGATCAGATACGCAGTATTTT.

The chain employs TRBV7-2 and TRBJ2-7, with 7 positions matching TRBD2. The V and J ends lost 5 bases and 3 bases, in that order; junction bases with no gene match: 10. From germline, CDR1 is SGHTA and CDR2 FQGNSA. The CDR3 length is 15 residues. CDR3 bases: TGTGCCAGCAGCCCACAGACTAGCTTGGGCTACGAGCAGTACTTC. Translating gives CASSPQTSLGYEQYF.

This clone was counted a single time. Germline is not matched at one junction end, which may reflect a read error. The CDR3 loop reads CASSLGGGPTDTQYF. The CDR3 DNA sequence: TGTGCTAGCAGCTTAGGCGGGGGTCCCACAGATACGCAGTATTTT. The V gene is TRBV7-7, the J gene TRBJ2-3; 7 bases are shared with TRBD2. The germline V gene has CDR1 SSHAT and CDR2 FNYEAQ (reference sequence). The CDR3 length is 15 residues.

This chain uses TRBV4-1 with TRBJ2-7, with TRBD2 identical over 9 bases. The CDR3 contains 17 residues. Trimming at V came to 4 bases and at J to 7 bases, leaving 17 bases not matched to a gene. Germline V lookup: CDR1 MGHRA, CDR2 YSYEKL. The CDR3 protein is CASSPRFPLSGSYEQYF. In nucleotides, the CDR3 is TGCGCCAGCAGCCCCCGGTTCCCGCTTAGCGGGAGTTATGAGCAGTACTTC.

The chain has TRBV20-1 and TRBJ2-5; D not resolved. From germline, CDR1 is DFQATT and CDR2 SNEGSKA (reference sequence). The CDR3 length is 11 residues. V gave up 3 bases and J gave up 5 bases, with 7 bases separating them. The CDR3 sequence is CSASEVETQYF. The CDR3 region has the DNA TGCAGTGCTAGCGAGGTGGAGACCCAGTACTTC.

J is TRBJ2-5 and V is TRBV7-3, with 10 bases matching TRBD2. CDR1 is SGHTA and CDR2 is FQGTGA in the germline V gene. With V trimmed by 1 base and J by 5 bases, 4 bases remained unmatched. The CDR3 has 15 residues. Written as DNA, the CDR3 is TGTGCCAGCAGCTTAAGGAGCGGGAGGGAGGAGACCCAGTACTTC. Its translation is CASSLRSGREETQYF.

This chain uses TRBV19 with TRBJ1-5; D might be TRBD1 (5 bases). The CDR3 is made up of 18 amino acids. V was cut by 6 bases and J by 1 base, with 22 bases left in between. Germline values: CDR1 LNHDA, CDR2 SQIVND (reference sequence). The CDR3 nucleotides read TGTGCCAGTAGCCAACTCGCGGGACGGTTTGGGAGCAATCAGCCCCAGCATTTT. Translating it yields CASSQLAGRFGSNQPQHF.

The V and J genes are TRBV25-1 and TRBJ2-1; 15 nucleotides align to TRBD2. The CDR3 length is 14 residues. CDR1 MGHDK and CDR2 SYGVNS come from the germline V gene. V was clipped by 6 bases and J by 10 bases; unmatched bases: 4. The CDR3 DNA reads TGTGCCAGCAGAGGACTAGCGGGAGGGAGGGAGCAGTTCTTC. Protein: CASRGLAGGREQFF. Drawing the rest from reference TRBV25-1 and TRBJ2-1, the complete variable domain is EADIYQTPRYLVIGTGKKITLECSQTMGHDKMYWYQQDPGMELHLIHYSYGVNSTEKGDLSSESTVSRIRTEHFPLTLESARPSHTSQYLCASRGLAGGREQFFGPGTRLTVL.

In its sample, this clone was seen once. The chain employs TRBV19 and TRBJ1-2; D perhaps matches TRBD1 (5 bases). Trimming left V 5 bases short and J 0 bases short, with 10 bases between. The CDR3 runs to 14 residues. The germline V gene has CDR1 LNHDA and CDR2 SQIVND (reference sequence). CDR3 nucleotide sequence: TGTGCCAGTAGTCGGGACTCAGCTAACTATGGCTACACCTTC. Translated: CASSRDSANYGYTF.

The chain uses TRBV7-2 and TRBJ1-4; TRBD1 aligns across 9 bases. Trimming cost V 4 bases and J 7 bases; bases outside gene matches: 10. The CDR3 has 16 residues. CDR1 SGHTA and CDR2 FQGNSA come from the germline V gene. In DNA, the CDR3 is TGTGCCAGCAGCTACCCGACAGGGGGGGGTGGTGAAAAACTGTTTTTT. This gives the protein CASSYPTGGGGEKLFF.

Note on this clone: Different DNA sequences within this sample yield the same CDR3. CDR3 sequence: CASSDGTLGDEQFF. CDR3 sequence (DNA): TGTGCCAGCAGCGACGGAACTCTAGGGGATGAGCAGTTCTTC. The chain has TRBV7-2 and TRBJ2-1; D might be TRBD1 (5 bases). This CDR3 is 14 amino acids long. Germline-derived CDR1 and CDR2 are SGHTA and FQGNSA. Trimming stripped 5 bases from V and 8 bases from J, with 16 bases between.

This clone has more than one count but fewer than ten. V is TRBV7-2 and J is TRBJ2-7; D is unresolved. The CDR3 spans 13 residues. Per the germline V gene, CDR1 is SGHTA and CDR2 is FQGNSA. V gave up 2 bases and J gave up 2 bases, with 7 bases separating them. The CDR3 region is CASSLQPTYEQYF. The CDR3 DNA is TGTGCCAGCAGCTTACAACCTACCTACGAGCAGTACTTC.

The CDR3 DNA sequence: TGCGCCAGCAGCTCCGGACAGGGGGTTTATCCTGAAGCTTTCTTT. Its protein is CASSSGQGVYPEAFF. The J gene is TRBJ1-1, the V gene TRBV5-1; TRBD1 matches 10 bases. The CDR3 covers 15 residues. In germline, CDR1 is SGHRS, CDR2 YFSETQ. Trimming took 3 bases from V and 6 from J; bases not matched to a gene: 8.